Shown below are 18 T cell receptor beta chains from a single sample sequenced in a study of PD-1 blockade in classical Hodgkin lymphoma. The data were produced by immunoSEQ multiplex PCR, yet TCRdb's version contains in-frame clones alone and is incomplete. Among approximately 52,000 clones listed, around nine tenths were seen once. Time point defined: cycle 4 day 1 (C4D1), after around six weeks of nivolumab. Following autologous stem cell transplantation, relapse occurred in every patient, and exposure to brentuximab vedotin varied. The sequencing here drew on peripheral blood mononuclear cells (PBMCs), taken before the fourth cycle of nivolumab. The receptors shown here come from a human donor with classical Hodgkin lymphoma.

This chain connects TRBV10-3 to TRBJ2-7, with 13 bases that match TRBD2. Germline CDR1 and CDR2: ENHRY and SYGVKD. Trimming at V came to 8 bases and at J to 3 bases, leaving 1 base not matched to a gene. The CDR3 sequence is 13 residues long. The DNA of the CDR3 is TGTGCCATCGGGACTAGCGGGAACTACGAGCAGTACTTC. This translates into CAIGTSGNYEQYF.

The gene calls are TRBV5-1 and TRBJ2-1; weak D call: TRBD2 (5 bases). The germline gives CDR1 SGHRS, CDR2 YFSETQ. V was trimmed by 4 bases and J by 5 bases, leaving 19 bases between them. The CDR3 spans 16 residues. CDR3 loop: CASSKGVTFQNNEQFF. The CDR3 DNA reads TGCGCCAGCAGCAAGGGAGTGACCTTCCAAAACAATGAGCAGTTCTTC. The complete variable domain, with remaining parts taken from reference TRBV5-1 and TRBJ2-1, reads KAGVTQTPRYLIKTRGQQVTLSCSPISGHRSVSWYQQTPGQGLQFLFEYFSETQRNKGNFPGRFSGRQFSNSRSEMNVSTLELGDSALYLCASSKGVTFQNNEQFFGPGTRLTVL.

The CDR3 bases are TGTGCCAGCAGTTACGGCAGACAAACCGGGGAGCTGTTTTTT. It yields the protein CASSYGRQTGELFF. The chain uses TRBV6-5 and TRBJ2-2; D is unclear. The CDR3 sequence is 14 residues long. Trimming left V 2 bases short and J 5 bases short, with 9 bases between. Germline V CDR1 and CDR2: MNHEY, SVGAGI.

The chain couples TRBV19 to TRBJ1-1; no firm D call. Germline CDR1 LNHDA, CDR2 SQIVND (reference sequence). V lost 3 bases and J 7 bases, leaving 18 bases between the germline ends. The CDR3 extends over 15 amino acids. The CDR3 DNA reads TGTGCCAGTAGTATTTCAGTGACGCCTGGCGGTGAAGCTTTCTTT. It yields the protein CASSISVTPGGEAFF.

The V gene is TRBV5-6, the J gene TRBJ2-3; D might be TRBD2 (6 bases). The V end was cut by 3 bases, the J end by 2 bases, with 7 bases between. CDR1 is SGHDT and CDR2 is YYEEEE in the germline V gene. This CDR3 comprises 13 residues. In DNA form, the CDR3 reads TGTGCCAGCAGCTGGGACTTCACAGATACGCAGTATTTT. Protein: CASSWDFTDTQYF.

This clone was seen once. The chain uses TRBV15 and TRBJ1-3; no firm D call. V was cut by 0 bases and J by 0 bases, with 12 bases left in between. The CDR3 has 17 amino acids. From germline, CDR1 is LNHNV and CDR2 YYDKDF (reference sequence). CDR3 region: CATSRDLAPSSGNTIYF. For the CDR3, the DNA is TGTGCCACCAGCAGAGATTTGGCACCTTCCTCTGGAAACACCATATATTTT.

The gene calls are TRBV18 and TRBJ2-7; 9 positions agree with TRBD1. CDR1 is KGHSH, CDR2 LQKENI, per germline. After removal of 3 bases from V and 5 bases from J, the junction contained 8 bases not matched to a gene. CDR3 size: 15 residues. The CDR3 is CASSPSRDRVHEQYF. In DNA, the CDR3 is TGTGCCAGCTCACCTTCCCGGGACAGGGTGCACGAGCAGTACTTC. Drawing the rest from reference TRBV18 and TRBJ2-7, the complete variable domain is NAGVMQNPRHLVRRRGQEARLRCSPMKGHSHVYWYRQLPEEGLKFMVYLQKENIIDESGMPKERFSAEFPKEGPSILRIQQVVRGDSAAYFCASSPSRDRVHEQYFGPGTRLTVT.

The gene calls are TRBV28 and TRBJ1-5; D is undetermined. V was trimmed by 5 bases and J by 3 bases, leaving 11 bases between them. The CDR3 is 14 residues long. Germline V gene data show CDR1 as MDHEN and CDR2 as SYDVKM. The CDR3 nucleotides read TGTGCCAGCAGTCCCCGGGGTCCCAATCAGCCCCAGCATTTT. It codes for CASSPRGPNQPQHF.

The V call is TRBV7-3, the J call TRBJ2-5; 7 bases map to TRBD2. CDR1 SGHTA and CDR2 FQGTGA come from the germline V gene. Germline trimming cut 5 bases from V and 5 bases from J; bases unmatched to any gene: 5. This CDR3 has 13 amino acids. This CDR3 reads CASSRSGEETQYF. CDR3 nucleotide sequence: TGTGCCAGCAGCCGCAGCGGGGAGGAGACCCAGTACTTC. The full variable domain, its missing parts supplied by reference TRBV7-3 and TRBJ2-5, is GAGVSQTPSNKVTEKGKYVELRCDPISGHTALYWYRQSLGQGPEFLIYFQGTGAADDSGLPNDRFFAVRPEGSVSTLKIQRTERGDSAVYLCASSRSGEETQYFGPGTRLLVL.

This chain uses TRBV21-1 with TRBJ1-1; TRBD1, as called in the table, went unchecked against the DNA. TRBV21-1 is recorded as a pseudogene. This CDR3 has 15 residues. The chain's CDR3 is CASSKAQGRPTEAFF. The CDR3 nucleotides are TGTGCCAGCAGCAAAGCTCAGGGGCGCCCCACTGAAGCTTTCTTT.

This clone was detected a few times. The chain has TRBV19 and TRBJ2-7; D ambiguous. Germline V gene lookup returns CDR1 LNHDA and CDR2 SQIVND (reference sequence). The CDR3 contains 13 residues. V lost 4 bases and J lost 2, with 9 bases in between. CDR3 sequence reads: CASSRGRAYEQYF. CDR3 nucleotide sequence: TGTGCCAGTAGTAGAGGACGGGCCTACGAGCAGTACTTC.

The chain uses TRBV2 and TRBJ2-3, with D perhaps matching TRBD2 (5 bases). The germline V and J ends were trimmed by 6 bases and 5 bases, with 18 bases remaining between them. This CDR3 contains 15 residues. CDR1 and CDR2 from the germline V gene are SNHLY and FYNNEI. The CDR3 DNA reads as TGTGCCAGCAGCGACCTAGGACGGGGTGGAGATACGCAGTATTTT. This codes for CASSDLGRGGDTQYF.

Judged by abundance, this clone is large. The V and J genes are TRBV9 and TRBJ1-2, with TRBD1 identical over 9 bases. CDR3 size: 16 residues. V lost 2 bases and J lost 6; bases outside the gene matches: 11. CDR1 is SGDLS, CDR2 YYNGEE, per germline. The DNA of the CDR3 is TGTGCCAGCAGCGTTCTTGTCCGGGACAGGGTGAATGGCTACACCTTC. It codes for CASSVLVRDRVNGYTF. Drawing the rest from reference TRBV9 and TRBJ1-2, the complete variable domain is DSGVTQTPKHLITATGQRVTLRCSPRSGDLSVYWYQQSLDQGLQFLIQYYNGEERAKGNILERFSAQQFPDLHSELNLSSLELGDSALYFCASSVLVRDRVNGYTFGSGTRLTVV.

The V gene is TRBV13, the J gene TRBJ2-7, with 8 bases that match TRBD1. Germline CDR1 is PRHDT and CDR2 is FYEKMQ (reference sequence). The V segment lost 5 bases and the J segment 2 bases; nucleotides outside the gene matches: 5. The CDR3 is made up of 14 amino acids. The DNA for the CDR3 is TGTGCCAGCAGCGCGGACAGGGACCCCTACGAGCAGTACTTC. Encoded protein: CASSADRDPYEQYF.

V gene TRBV19 combines with J gene TRBJ2-6, with D possibly called TRBD1 or TRBD2 (5 bases each). CDR1 and CDR2 from the germline V gene are LNHDA and SQIVND (reference sequence). Trimming cost V 11 bases and J 0 bases, with 11 bases left between them. The CDR3 has 14 amino acids. Written as DNA, the CDR3 is TGTGCCTCGAGGGACCTCTCTGGGGCCAACGTCCTGACTTTC. This codes for CASRDLSGANVLTF.

This clone was detected a few times. The chain is built from TRBV29-1 and TRBJ2-7, with unresolved D. Trimming took 4 bases from V and 7 from J, leaving 14 bases between them. CDR3 length: 12 amino acids. From germline, CDR1 is SQVTM and CDR2 ANQGSEA. This CDR3 reads CSVGTSTGEQYF. CDR3 DNA sequence: TGCAGCGTTGGTACGTCCACCGGGGAGCAGTACTTC.

This clone has only one observation. This chain uses TRBV9 with TRBJ1-5, with a possible D match to TRBD1 (5 bases). The CDR3 is 14 residues long. V was clipped by 1 base and J by 1 base, with 6 bases between them. Germline CDR1 SGDLS, CDR2 YYNGEE. DNA of the CDR3: TGTGCCAGCAGCGTATCAGGGAGCAATCAGCCCCAGCATTTT. Residues: CASSVSGSNQPQHF.

This chain links TRBV4-1 with TRBJ2-7, with 7 bases fitting TRBD1. Trimming at V came to 5 bases and at J to 5 bases, leaving 9 bases not matched to a gene. The CDR3 covers 14 residues. CDR1 MGHRA and CDR2 YSYEKL come from the germline V gene. CDR3 region: CASSARQGSDEQYF. CDR3 DNA sequence: TGCGCCAGCAGCGCCCGACAGGGATCGGACGAGCAGTACTTC.